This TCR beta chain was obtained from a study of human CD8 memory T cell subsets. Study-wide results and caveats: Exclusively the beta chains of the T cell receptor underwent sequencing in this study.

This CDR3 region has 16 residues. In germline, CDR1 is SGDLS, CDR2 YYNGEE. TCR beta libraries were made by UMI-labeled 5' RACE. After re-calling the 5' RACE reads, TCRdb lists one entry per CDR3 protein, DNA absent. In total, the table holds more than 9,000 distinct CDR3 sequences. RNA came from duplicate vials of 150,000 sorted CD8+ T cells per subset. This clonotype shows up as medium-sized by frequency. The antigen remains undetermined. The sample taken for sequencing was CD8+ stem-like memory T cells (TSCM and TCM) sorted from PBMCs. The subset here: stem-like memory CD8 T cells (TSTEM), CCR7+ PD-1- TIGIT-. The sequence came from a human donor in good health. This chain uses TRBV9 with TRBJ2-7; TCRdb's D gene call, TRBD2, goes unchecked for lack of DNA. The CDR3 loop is CASSVTGLAGTYEQYF. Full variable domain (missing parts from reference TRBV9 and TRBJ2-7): DSGVTQTPKHLITATGQRVTLRCSPRSGDLSVYWYQQSLDQGLQFLIQYYNGEERAKGNILERFSAQQFPDLHSELNLSSLELGDSALYFCASSVTGLAGTYEQYFGPGTRLTVT.